This passage covers 5 T cell receptor beta chains from one sample sequenced in a study of early T cells in non-severe SARS-CoV-2 infection. TCRdb called the 5' RACE reads again in MiXCR, with one record for every CDR3 protein. The sample comprises approximately 83,000 distinct CDR3 sequences, around 15% of which are singletons, and about 3% rests with the top ten. Sequences were obtained from whole blood. The receptors shown here come from an adult who was a healthcare worker with PCR-confirmed SARS-CoV-2 infection or an uninfected control (not recorded which).

The V and J genes are TRBV28 and TRBJ2-7, with TRBD1 as a possible D gene (6 bases). From germline, CDR1 is MDHEN and CDR2 SYDVKM. The germline V and J ends were trimmed by 5 bases and 0 bases, with 11 bases remaining between them. The CDR3 is made up of 14 amino acids. The CDR3, as DNA: TGTGCCAGCAGTCTCCTCAGGGGCTCCTACGAGCAGTACTTC. This gives the protein CASSLLRGSYEQYF.

The J gene is TRBJ2-4, the V gene TRBV20-1, with a tentative D call TRBD2 (5 bases). Germline loops: CDR1 DFQATT, CDR2 SNEGSKA (reference sequence). V was trimmed by 5 bases and J by 1 base, leaving 12 bases between them. This CDR3 has 14 residues. This CDR3 reads CSAPPGEAKNIQYF. The CDR3 DNA sequence: TGCAGTGCTCCCCCCGGGGAGGCCAAAAACATTCAGTACTTC.

This clonotype has at least ten counts. The V call is TRBV9, the J call TRBJ2-5, with D perhaps TRBD2 (6 bases). The CDR3 has 14 residues. Trimming took off 3 bases at V and 5 bases at J, with 14 bases between the two ends. Germline V lookup: CDR1 SGDLS, CDR2 YYNGEE. The CDR3: CASSGGLPGETQYF. DNA for the CDR3: TGTGCCAGCAGCGGGGGACTCCCGGGGGAGACCCAGTACTTC.

This clonotype was seen ten or more times. The chain is built from TRBV5-4 and TRBJ2-1; D is possibly TRBD2 (6 bases). Trimming shortened V by 4 bases and J by 3 bases, and 29 bases separated the two germline ends. The V gene's germline CDR1 is SGHNT and CDR2 YYREEE (reference sequence). The CDR3 has 20 amino acids. The CDR3 protein is CASSPQAGLSFIPNYNEQFF. The CDR3 DNA reads TGTGCCAGCAGCCCTCAGGCGGGACTTTCCTTTATTCCCAACTACAATGAGCAGTTCTTC.

V and J are TRBV12-3 or TRBV12-4 and TRBJ2-3, with a weak D call TRBD2 (5 bases). The V gene lost 6 bases and the J gene lost 6 bases, with 16 bases spanning the gap. The CDR3 totals 14 residues. The CDR3 coding sequence is TGTGCCAGCAGCCCCGGGGAAGCTACCGATACGCAGTATTTT. This codes for CASSPGEATDTQYF.